These 8 T cell receptor beta chains originate from one sample sequenced in a study of blood T cell repertoires in COVID-19. Assay: immunoSEQ multiplex PCR; the TCRdb copy retains only in-frame clones and omits some. The repertoire has fewer than 400,000 clones, about 89% of them found once; the top ten carry roughly 5.3%. Sequencing was performed on PBMCs or T cells enriched from blood (not recorded which). Source of these receptors: a man in his sixties who had recovered from COVID-19.

This clone was recorded only once. This chain's CDR3 is CASSVTSGGPPGELFF. In DNA form, the CDR3 reads TGTGCCAGTAGTGTAACTAGCGGGGGGCCCCCCGGGGAGCTGTTTTTT. The V gene is TRBV19, the J gene TRBJ2-2, with TRBD2 identical over 12 bases. The V gene's germline CDR1 is LNHDA and CDR2 SQIVND (reference sequence). Trimming cost V 5 bases and J 6 bases; bases outside gene matches: 7. The CDR3 consists of 16 residues.

J is TRBJ1-1 and V is TRBV28; 7 nucleotides agree with TRBD1. Germline V lookup: CDR1 MDHEN, CDR2 SYDVKM. The CDR3 covers 16 residues. Trimming cost V 4 bases and J 1 base; bases outside gene matches: 9. Here the CDR3 DNA reads TGTGCCAGCAGTTGGAGGGGGCCAGTGGGGAACACTGAAGCTTTCTTT. Residues: CASSWRGPVGNTEAFF.

The chain joins TRBV9 to TRBJ2-1, with 7 bases aligning to TRBD2. The trim removed 0 bases at V and 2 bases at J, leaving 2 bases unmatched. Germline CDR1 is SGDLS and CDR2 is YYNGEE. The CDR3 has 15 residues. In nucleotides, the CDR3 is TGTGCCAGCAGCGTAGTTAGCGGGCCCTACAATGAGCAGTTCTTC. Translated, it gives CASSVVSGPYNEQFF. Combining the CDR3 with reference TRBV9 and TRBJ2-1 gives the whole variable domain DSGVTQTPKHLITATGQRVTLRCSPRSGDLSVYWYQQSLDQGLQFLIQYYNGEERAKGNILERFSAQQFPDLHSELNLSSLELGDSALYFCASSVVSGPYNEQFFGPGTRLTVL.

V and J are TRBV19 and TRBJ2-1, with TRBD2 identical over 13 bases. V was pared by 6 bases and J by 5 bases, with 10 bases of the junction left unmatched. The CDR3 consists of 17 residues. Germline V gives CDR1 LNHDA, CDR2 SQIVND (reference sequence). CDR3 coding DNA: TGTGCCAGTAGCTCCCCTTTGGGACTAGCGGGAAACAATGAGCAGTTCTTC. This codes for CASSSPLGLAGNNEQFF. The full variable domain, in which reference TRBV19 and TRBJ2-1 provide the parts outside the CDR3, is DGGITQSPKYLFRKEGQNVTLSCEQNLNHDAMYWYRQDPGQGLRLIYYSQIVNDFQKGDIAEGYSVSREKKESFPLTVTSAQKNPTAFYLCASSSPLGLAGNNEQFFGPGTRLTVL.

As regards this clone: The same CDR3 also results from other DNA sequences found in this sample. The rearrangement links TRBV5-1 to TRBJ1-4; TRBD1 aligns across 7 bases. The CDR3 length is 15 residues. The V gene end was trimmed by 0 bases and the J gene end by 3 bases; junction bases not matched to a gene: 2. CDR1 is SGHRS, CDR2 YFSETQ, per germline. CDR3 coding DNA: TGCGCCAGCAGCTTGGTAACAGGGGCTAATGAAAAACTGTTTTTT. This encodes CASSLVTGANEKLFF.

V and J are TRBV7-2 and TRBJ2-7; 9 bases map to TRBD2. This CDR3 has 14 residues. With 2 bases clipped from V and 7 bases from J, the junction kept 6 bases outside the gene matches. Germline assignment: CDR1 SGHTA and CDR2 FQGNSA. CDR3 protein: CASSLLAGNVEQYF. CDR3 nucleotide sequence: TGTGCCAGCAGCTTACTAGCGGGAAATGTTGAGCAGTACTTC.

The chain couples TRBV7-9 to TRBJ2-2; TRBD2 might be the D (5 bases). Germline V gene data show CDR1 as SEHNR and CDR2 as FQNEAQ (reference sequence). V was clipped by 4 bases and J by 3 bases, with 15 bases between them. The CDR3 totals 16 residues. CDR3 in amino acids: CASSSPGQADTGELFF. The CDR3 region has the DNA TGTGCCAGCAGCTCCCCAGGCCAAGCGGACACCGGGGAGCTGTTTTTT. Variable domain in full (rest from reference TRBV7-9 and TRBJ2-2): DTGVSQNPRHKITKRGQNVTFRCDPISEHNRLYWYRQTLGQGPEFLTYFQNEAQLEKSRLLSDRFSAERPKGSFSTLEIQRTEQGDSAMYLCASSSPGQADTGELFFGEGSRLTVL.

The gene calls are TRBV19 and TRBJ2-2; D not certain. The germline V gene has CDR1 LNHDA and CDR2 SQIVND (reference sequence). This CDR3 spans 13 amino acids. V lost 7 bases and J lost 4, with 10 bases in between. CDR3 sequence reads: CASTLVRTGELFF. The CDR3 region has the DNA TGTGCCAGTACCCTCGTTCGCACCGGGGAGCTGTTTTTT.